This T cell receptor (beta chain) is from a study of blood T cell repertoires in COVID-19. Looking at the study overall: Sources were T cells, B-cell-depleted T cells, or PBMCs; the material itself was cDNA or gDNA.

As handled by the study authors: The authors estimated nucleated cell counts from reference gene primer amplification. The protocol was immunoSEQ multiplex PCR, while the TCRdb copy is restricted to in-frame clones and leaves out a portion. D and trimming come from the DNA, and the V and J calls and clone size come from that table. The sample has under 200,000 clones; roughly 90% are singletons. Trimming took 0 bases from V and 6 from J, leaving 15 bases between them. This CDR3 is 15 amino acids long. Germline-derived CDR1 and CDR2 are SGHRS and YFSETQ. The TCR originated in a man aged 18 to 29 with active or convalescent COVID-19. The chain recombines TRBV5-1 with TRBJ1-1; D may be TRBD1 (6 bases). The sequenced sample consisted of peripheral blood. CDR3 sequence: CASSLEGGARAEAFF. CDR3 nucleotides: TGCGCCAGCAGCTTGGAGGGGGGGGCGAGGGCTGAAGCTTTCTTT. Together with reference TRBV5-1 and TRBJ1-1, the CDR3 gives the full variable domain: KAGVTQTPRYLIKTRGQQVTLSCSPISGHRSVSWYQQTPGQGLQFLFEYFSETQRNKGNFPGRFSGRQFSNSRSEMNVSTLELGDSALYLCASSLEGGARAEAFFGQGTRLTVV.